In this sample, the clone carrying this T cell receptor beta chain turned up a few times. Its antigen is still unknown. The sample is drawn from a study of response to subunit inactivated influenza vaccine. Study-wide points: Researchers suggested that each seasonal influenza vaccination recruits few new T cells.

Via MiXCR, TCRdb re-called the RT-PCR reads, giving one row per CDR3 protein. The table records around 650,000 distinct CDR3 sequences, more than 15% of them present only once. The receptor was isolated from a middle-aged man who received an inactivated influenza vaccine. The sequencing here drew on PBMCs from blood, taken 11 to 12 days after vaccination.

In nucleotides, the CDR3 is TGCGCCAGCAGCTTAGTGGGGACAGACGGGGAGCAGTACTTC. The encoded protein is CASSLVGTDGEQYF. The chain joins TRBV5-1 to TRBJ2-7; 7 positions match TRBD1. V lost 2 bases to trimming and J lost 7 bases; unmatched junction nucleotides: 9. The CDR3 has 14 amino acids. The V gene's germline CDR1 is SGHRS and CDR2 YFSETQ.